One sample yielded the 32 T cell receptor beta chains listed below, sequenced in a study of shared clonotypes between healthy human individuals. Sequenced by immunoSEQ multiplex PCR; TCRdb stores in-frame clones only, minus some. The sample includes some 2.4 million clones, roughly 93% of them seen just once. Sequencing was done on a sample of naive CD4+ T cells from PBMCs. Regarding subset: CD45RA+ positively selected. The receptors were gathered from a man aged 18 to 30 in good health. Some clones in this sample may be carry-over from other donors' samples.

The chain uses TRBV7-8 and TRBJ2-7; D tentatively reads TRBD1 or TRBD2 (5 bases each). V lost 5 bases, J lost 6 bases, and 14 bases lay in between. Germline V CDR1 and CDR2: SGHVS, FQNEAQ. This CDR3 has 13 amino acids. CDR3 protein: CASSTGLAGEQYF. Here the CDR3 DNA reads TGTGCCAGCAGCACGGGGCTAGCTGGCGAGCAGTACTTC.

The V gene is TRBV5-1, the J gene TRBJ1-1; D might be TRBD1 (5 bases). This CDR3 region has 15 residues. Germline V gene sequence: CDR1 SGHRS, CDR2 YFSETQ. Trimming took 0 bases from V and 10 from J, leaving 19 bases between them. In DNA, the CDR3 is TGCGCCAGCAGCTTGGACCCACTAGGGACGTCCTCAGCTTTCTTT. Amino acid sequence: CASSLDPLGTSSAFF.

The chain joins TRBV6-5 to TRBJ2-2; D might be TRBD1 (7 bases). The CDR3 consists of 14 residues. Trimming removed 6 bases at V and 1 base at J, with 9 bases between. CDR1 and CDR2 from the germline V gene are MNHEY and SVGAGI. The CDR3 is CASRRDRNTGELFF. The CDR3 nucleotides are TGTGCCAGCAGGCGGGACAGGAACACCGGGGAGCTGTTTTTT.

This clone is a singleton in its sample. This chain links TRBV29-1 with TRBJ1-3, with D uncertain. From germline, CDR1 is SQVTM and CDR2 ANQGSEA. Trimming pared 6 bases from V and 4 bases from J, leaving 10 bases between. This CDR3 has 12 amino acids. The CDR3 DNA reads as TGCAGCGTCTATGGGCCGGGAAACACCATATATTTT. Protein: CSVYGPGNTIYF.

This clone was observed a single time. The genes are TRBV7-8 and TRBJ1-2; D perhaps matches TRBD1 (5 bases). Per germline, CDR1 SGHVS and CDR2 FQNEAQ. V shed 1 base and J shed 2 bases, with 11 bases lying between them. This CDR3 region has 15 residues. CDR3 amino acids: CASSLGLTENYGYTF. As DNA, the CDR3 is TGTGCCAGCAGCTTAGGATTGACAGAAAACTATGGCTACACCTTC.

This chain uses TRBV7-9 with TRBJ1-5, with D tentatively TRBD1 (6 bases). The CDR3 sequence is 16 residues long. Per the germline V gene, CDR1 is SEHNR and CDR2 is FQNEAQ (reference sequence). Trimming took 1 base from V and 4 from J, leaving 14 bases between them. The CDR3 DNA follows: TGTGCCAGCAGCTTAGGTCAGGGGTCCTCAAATCAGCCCCAGCATTTT. The encoded protein is CASSLGQGSSNQPQHF. Variable domain in full (rest from reference TRBV7-9 and TRBJ1-5): DTGVSQNPRHKITKRGQNVTFRCDPISEHNRLYWYRQTLGQGPEFLTYFQNEAQLEKSRLLSDRFSAERPKGSFSTLEIQRTEQGDSAMYLCASSLGQGSSNQPQHFGDGTRLSIL.

The chain has TRBV19 and TRBJ1-2; D is possibly TRBD1 (5 bases). CDR1 LNHDA and CDR2 SQIVND come from the germline V gene (reference sequence). V lost 7 bases to trimming and J lost 3 bases, with 9 bases between them. This CDR3 has 12 residues. The CDR3 protein is CASIPGYYGYTF. The CDR3 nucleotides read TGTGCCAGTATCCCAGGGTACTATGGCTACACCTTC. Full variable domain (remainder filled in from reference TRBV19 and TRBJ1-2): DGGITQSPKYLFRKEGQNVTLSCEQNLNHDAMYWYRQDPGQGLRLIYYSQIVNDFQKGDIAEGYSVSREKKESFPLTVTSAQKNPTAFYLCASIPGYYGYTFGSGTRLTVV.

Notes on this clone: Its ends do not fully match the called genes, so a read error is possible. The chain combines TRBV4-3 with TRBJ2-2; 8 bases match TRBD2. Germline V gene lookup returns CDR1 LGHNA and CDR2 YSLEER. The CDR3 runs to 19 residues. The CDR3 sequence is CASSEDRLAGKANTGELFF. CDR3 nucleotide sequence: TGCGCCAGCAGCGAAGATCGGCTAGCGGGCAAGGCGAACACCGGGGAGCTGTTTTTT.

V usage is TRBV7-3 and J usage is TRBJ2-3; D is unresolved. CDR1 SGHTA and CDR2 FQGTGA come from the germline V gene. This CDR3 spans 13 amino acids. V lost 5 bases, J lost 7 bases, and 13 bases lay in between. The CDR3 loop reads CASSGPNEYTQYF. The CDR3, as DNA: TGTGCCAGCAGCGGCCCTAATGAGTATACGCAGTATTTT.

This clone was seen once. V usage is TRBV2 and J usage is TRBJ2-3, with 8 bases fitting TRBD2. The CDR3 has 14 residues. The trim removed 7 bases at V and 3 bases at J, leaving 6 bases unmatched. CDR1 is SNHLY and CDR2 is FYNNEI in the germline V gene. The DNA of the CDR3 is TGTGCCAGCAAAGCGGGAGAAGGGACAGATACGCAGTATTTT. It is translated as CASKAGEGTDTQYF.

CDR3: CASRRDKGAITDTQYF. The CDR3 DNA follows: TGTGCCAGCAGACGTGATAAGGGGGCCATCACAGATACGCAGTATTTT. The V call is TRBV28, the J call TRBJ2-3, with TRBD1 matching over 7 bases. Germline lookup yields CDR1 MDHEN and CDR2 SYDVKM. This CDR3 region has 16 residues. The junction had 11 bases not matched to a gene; V was cut back by 6 bases and J by 2 bases.

This clone has just a few counts. J is TRBJ1-1 and V is TRBV6-4, with D perhaps TRBD1 (6 bases). V lost 8 bases to trimming and J lost 3 bases, with 13 bases between them. This CDR3 has 13 residues. The germline CDR1 and CDR2 sequences are MRHNA and SNTAGT. CDR3 DNA: TGTGCCAGCTCTTTTAAGGGGGACACTGAAGCTTTCTTT. Translated: CASSFKGDTEAFF.

This chain joins TRBV2 and TRBJ2-5; 8 bases align to TRBD2. Germline CDR1 SNHLY, CDR2 FYNNEI. CDR3 size: 15 residues. Trimming cost V 8 bases and J 4 bases; bases outside gene matches: 12. CDR3 region: CASPTGGGNGETQYF. Here the CDR3 DNA reads TGTGCCAGCCCCACCGGGGGGGGGAATGGAGAGACCCAGTACTTC.

The V gene is TRBV18, the J gene TRBJ2-5; tentatively, D is TRBD1 (6 bases). CDR1 and CDR2 from the germline V gene are KGHSH and LQKENI. CDR3 length: 15 amino acids. Deletions cut 0 bases from V and 5 bases from J, with 13 bases between. The CDR3 reads CASSPPTGPRETQYF. The CDR3 DNA sequence: TGTGCCAGCTCACCACCCACAGGGCCCAGGGAGACCCAGTACTTC. Variable domain in full (rest from reference TRBV18 and TRBJ2-5): NAGVMQNPRHLVRRRGQEARLRCSPMKGHSHVYWYRQLPEEGLKFMVYLQKENIIDESGMPKERFSAEFPKEGPSILRIQQVVRGDSAAYFCASSPPTGPRETQYFGPGTRLLVL.

The chain carries TRBV10-2 and TRBJ1-2; weak D call: TRBD1 (5 bases). This CDR3 spans 17 amino acids. CDR1 and CDR2 (germline): WSHSY, SAAADI. V was pared by 5 bases and J by 0 bases, with 19 bases between. The CDR3 coding sequence is TGCGCCAGCAGTCCCGTGAGTGGGGCAACTGCTAACTATGGCTACACCTTC. Its protein is CASSPVSGATANYGYTF.

This chain connects TRBV11-3 to TRBJ2-5; the match to TRBD2 covers 14 bases. The CDR3 totals 17 residues. Germline values: CDR1 SGHNT, CDR2 YENEEA. J lost 4 bases, V lost 1 base, and 5 bases had no gene match. Here the CDR3 reads CASSLGATSGRAETQYF. DNA for the CDR3: TGTGCCAGCAGCTTAGGAGCGACTAGCGGGAGGGCAGAGACCCAGTACTTC.

About this clone: The sample holds other DNA sequences that translate to the same CDR3. The rearrangement joins TRBV9 to TRBJ1-5; D unresolved. The CDR3 extends over 15 amino acids. V was clipped by 0 bases and J by 0 bases, with 7 bases between them. In germline, CDR1 is SGDLS, CDR2 YYNGEE. CDR3 residues: CASSVGGYSNQPQHF. In DNA, the CDR3 is TGTGCCAGCAGCGTAGGGGGATATAGCAATCAGCCCCAGCATTTT.

This chain connects TRBV5-1 to TRBJ1-2; TRBD1 matches at 9 bases. The CDR3 sequence is 16 residues long. CDR1 SGHRS and CDR2 YFSETQ come from the germline V gene. V lost 4 bases and J lost 6; bases outside the gene matches: 13. Here the CDR3 DNA reads TGCGCCAGCAGCGCAGACGGGACAGGGCCTGGGAATGGCTACACCTTC. This codes for CASSADGTGPGNGYTF. Using reference TRBV5-1 and TRBJ1-2 for the parts outside the CDR3, the full variable domain is KAGVTQTPRYLIKTRGQQVTLSCSPISGHRSVSWYQQTPGQGLQFLFEYFSETQRNKGNFPGRFSGRQFSNSRSEMNVSTLELGDSALYLCASSADGTGPGNGYTFGSGTRLTVV.

The rearrangement links TRBV7-8 to TRBJ2-7; D may be TRBD2 (6 bases). The germline V gene has CDR1 SGHVS and CDR2 FQNEAQ. Trimming removed 3 bases at V and 0 bases at J, with 12 bases between. The CDR3 sequence is 15 residues long. CDR3 DNA sequence: TGTGCCAGCAGCTTTTGGGGGGAGAGCTCCTACGAGCAGTACTTC. Its translation is CASSFWGESSYEQYF.

The V call is TRBV4-3, the J call TRBJ2-7, with 7 bases that match TRBD2. The CDR3 sequence is 14 residues long. After removal of 3 bases from V and 0 bases from J, the junction contained 2 bases not matched to a gene. The V gene's germline CDR1 is LGHNA and CDR2 YSLEER. The DNA of the CDR3 is TGCGCCAGCAGCCAGGCTAGCGGCTCCTACGAGCAGTACTTC. Its protein product is CASSQASGSYEQYF.

The rearrangement uses TRBV6-5 and TRBJ1-4; the D is unclear. From germline, CDR1 is MNHEY and CDR2 SVGAGI. Trimming removed 2 bases from V and 8 bases from J, with 9 bases in between. The CDR3 runs 13 residues. CDR3 in amino acids: CASSYLEGEKLFF. CDR3 sequence (DNA): TGTGCCAGCAGTTACCTCGAGGGAGAAAAACTGTTTTTT.

This clone was seen once. The rearrangement uses TRBV19 and TRBJ2-7; 9 nucleotides agree with TRBD1. The germline V gene encodes CDR1 LNHDA and CDR2 SQIVND (reference sequence). J gave up 5 bases and V 5 bases, and 7 bases lay outside the gene matches. The CDR3 is made up of 14 amino acids. This CDR3 is CASSAYRGQDEQYF. The DNA of the CDR3 is TGTGCCAGTAGTGCATACAGGGGGCAGGACGAGCAGTACTTC.

The CDR3 sequence: CASSRFQAYEQYF. The CDR3 DNA reads TGTGCCAGCAGTCGCTTCCAGGCCTACGAGCAGTACTTC. The V and J genes are TRBV27 and TRBJ2-7; no clear D. Germline V gene sequence: CDR1 MNHEY, CDR2 SMNVEV (reference sequence). The CDR3 runs to 13 residues. V dropped 5 bases and J dropped 2 bases, with 10 bases sitting between them.

This clone was counted a single time. Other DNA sequences of this sample code for an identical CDR3. The chain recombines TRBV7-9 with TRBJ2-3; D call uncertain. Trimming took 4 bases from V and 3 from J, leaving 5 bases between them. Germline values: CDR1 SEHNR, CDR2 FQNEAQ (reference sequence). The CDR3 contains 12 residues. The CDR3 DNA is TGTGCCAGCAGCTCTATTACAGATACGCAGTATTTT. Its translation: CASSSITDTQYF.

The J gene is TRBJ1-1, the V gene TRBV5-1; D is undetermined. This CDR3 is 14 amino acids long. V lost 4 bases to trimming and J lost 1 base, with 11 bases between them. Germline V gives CDR1 SGHRS, CDR2 YFSETQ. In DNA form, the CDR3 reads TGCGCCAGCAGCGGCGCCTCACCGAACACTGAAGCTTTCTTT. Protein: CASSGASPNTEAFF.

The chain links TRBV23-1 to TRBJ1-2; D may be TRBD1 (5 bases). TRBV23-1 is noted as an ORF with a role that remains uncertain. V was cut by 0 bases and J by 1 base, with 18 bases left in between. This CDR3 is built from 18 residues. The CDR3 region has the DNA TGCGCCAGCAGTCAATCGTGCGTAGGGCAGGGCCATAACTATGGCTACACCTTC. Protein: CASSQSCVGQGHNYGYTF.

The J gene is TRBJ2-7, the V gene TRBV29-1; TRBD2 aligns across 7 bases. V trimming: 7 bases; J trimming: 5 bases; junction bases outside the gene matches: 14. Germline CDR1 is SQVTM and CDR2 is ANQGSEA. This CDR3 has 14 amino acids. DNA of the CDR3: TGCAGCGGAAGTCCGGGGGGAGATGTCCACGAGCAGTACTTC. This translates into CSGSPGGDVHEQYF.

The gene calls are TRBV7-9 and TRBJ2-7; D perhaps matches TRBD2 (6 bases). Germline lookup yields CDR1 SEHNR and CDR2 FQNEAQ (reference sequence). This CDR3 spans 15 amino acids. Deletions cut 5 bases from V and 5 bases from J, with 19 bases between. The CDR3 region is CASSPSGREVHEQYF. Written as DNA, the CDR3 is TGTGCCAGCAGCCCGAGCGGCAGGGAGGTCCACGAGCAGTACTTC.

The chain employs TRBV28 and TRBJ2-1; TRBD2 aligns across 8 bases. The CDR3 has 13 residues. The trim removed 11 bases at V and 4 bases at J, leaving 7 bases unmatched. Germline V lookup: CDR1 MDHEN, CDR2 SYDVKM. The CDR3 sequence is CACGGRGYNEQFF. The CDR3 coding sequence is TGTGCCTGCGGGGGGCGAGGATACAATGAGCAGTTCTTC. The entire variable domain, with the rest obtained from reference TRBV28 and TRBJ2-1, is as follows: DVKVTQSSRYLVKRTGEKVFLECVQDMDHENMFWYRQDPGLGLRLIYFSYDVKMKEKGDIPEGYSVSREKKERFSLILESASTNQTSMYLCACGGRGYNEQFFGPGTRLTVL.

This clone was detected once. The chain combines TRBV29-1 with TRBJ2-3; D gene unclear. Looked up from germline, CDR1 is SQVTM and CDR2 is ANQGSEA. The CDR3 has 15 amino acids. The V end lost 3 bases, the J end lost 0 bases, and 13 bases lay between the germline ends. Written as DNA, the CDR3 is TGCAGCGTTGATGCCAGCGTGGGGAGCACAGATACGCAGTATTTT. Protein: CSVDASVGSTDTQYF.

About this clone itself: The same CDR3 is also encoded by other DNA sequences in this sample. The genes are TRBV11-2 and TRBJ1-2; D ambiguous. The length of the CDR3 is 12 residues. Per germline, CDR1 SGHAT and CDR2 FQNNGV. The germline V and J ends were trimmed by 4 bases and 4 bases, with 7 bases remaining between them. The CDR3 bases are TGTGCCAGCAGCTCCGGCCTCTATGGCTACACCTTC. It specifies CASSSGLYGYTF.

This chain joins TRBV6-6 and TRBJ2-7; 8 bases line up with TRBD2. Germline V CDR1 and CDR2: MNHNY, SVGAGI (reference sequence). V shed 2 bases and J 0 bases; nucleotides not matched to a gene: 3. This CDR3 spans 15 amino acids. CDR3 DNA sequence: TGTGCCAGCAGTTACGCGGCGGGAGGCTCCTACGAGCAGTACTTC. Encoded protein: CASSYAAGGSYEQYF.